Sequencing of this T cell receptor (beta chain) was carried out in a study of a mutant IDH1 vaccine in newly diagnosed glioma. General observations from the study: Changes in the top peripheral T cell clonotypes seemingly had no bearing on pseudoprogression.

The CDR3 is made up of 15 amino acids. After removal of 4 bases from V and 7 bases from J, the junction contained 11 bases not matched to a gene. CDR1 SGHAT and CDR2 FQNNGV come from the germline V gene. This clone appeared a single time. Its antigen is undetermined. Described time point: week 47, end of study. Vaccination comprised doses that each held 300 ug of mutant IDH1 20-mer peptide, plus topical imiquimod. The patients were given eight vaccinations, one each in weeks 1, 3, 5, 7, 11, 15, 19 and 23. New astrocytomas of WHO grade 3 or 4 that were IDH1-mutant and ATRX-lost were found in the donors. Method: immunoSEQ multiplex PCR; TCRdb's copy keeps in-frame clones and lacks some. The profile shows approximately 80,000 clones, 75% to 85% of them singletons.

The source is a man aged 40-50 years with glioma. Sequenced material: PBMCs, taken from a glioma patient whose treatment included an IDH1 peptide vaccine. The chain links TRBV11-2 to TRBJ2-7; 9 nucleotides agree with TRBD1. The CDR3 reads CASSSQGTGRGEQYF. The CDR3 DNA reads TGTGCCAGCAGCTCGCAAGGGACAGGGAGGGGAGAGCAGTACTTC.